This passage covers 3 T cell receptor beta chains from one sample sequenced in a study of radiotherapy plus CTLA-4 blockade in lung cancer. The repertoire was sequenced with immunoSEQ multiplex PCR; TCRdb's copy has only in-frame clones and lacks some. The sample has roughly 53,000 clones; roughly three quarters are singletons. Sequenced here: peripheral blood, sampled from a patient treated with radiotherapy plus ipilimumab. The receptors come from a human donor with non-small cell lung cancer who had a partial response to radiotherapy plus ipilimumab.

As DNA, the CDR3 is TGTGCCAGCAGCCTAACAGGGGATGACTATGGCTACACCTTC. Its translation is CASSLTGDDYGYTF. The chain employs TRBV11-1 and TRBJ1-2; 7 bases line up with TRBD1. The germline gives CDR1 SGHAT, CDR2 FQDESV (reference sequence). The CDR3 runs to 14 residues. After removal of 5 bases from V and 3 bases from J, the junction contained 6 bases not matched to a gene.

The V call is TRBV9, the J call TRBJ2-7; D is possibly TRBD1 (6 bases). Germline V gene lookup returns CDR1 SGDLS and CDR2 YYNGEE. V was pared by 4 bases and J by 2 bases, with 16 bases between. This CDR3 contains 15 residues. CDR3 DNA: TGTGCCAGCAGCCCTCAGGGGCAGGGCCCCTACGAGCAGTACTTC. It yields the protein CASSPQGQGPYEQYF.

This clone was counted a few times. The chain combines TRBV7-9 with TRBJ2-3, with 8 bases aligning to TRBD2. In germline, CDR1 is SEHNR, CDR2 FQNEAQ (reference sequence). The V segment lost 4 bases and the J segment 2 bases; nucleotides outside the gene matches: 14. CDR3 length: 18 residues. The CDR3 loop reads CASSSRALRGGLTDTQYF. CDR3 nucleotides: TGTGCCAGCAGCTCCCGGGCTTTACGGGGGGGGCTCACAGATACGCAGTATTTT.